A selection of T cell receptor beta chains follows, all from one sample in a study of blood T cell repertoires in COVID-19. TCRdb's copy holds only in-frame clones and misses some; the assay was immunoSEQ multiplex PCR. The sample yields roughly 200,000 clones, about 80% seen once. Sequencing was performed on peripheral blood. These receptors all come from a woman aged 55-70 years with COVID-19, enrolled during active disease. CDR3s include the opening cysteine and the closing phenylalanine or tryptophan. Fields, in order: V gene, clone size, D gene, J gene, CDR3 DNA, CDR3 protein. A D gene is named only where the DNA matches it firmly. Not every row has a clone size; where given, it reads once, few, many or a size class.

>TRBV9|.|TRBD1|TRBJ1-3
TGTGCCAGCAGCGTAGATGCAGGGGGCTCTGGAAACACCATATATTTT
CASSVDAGGSGNTIYF
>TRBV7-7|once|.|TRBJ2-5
TGTGCTAGCAGCGAGGGAGAGACCCAGTACTTC
CASSEGETQYF
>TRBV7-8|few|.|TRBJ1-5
TGTGCCAGCAGCTTAGAAAACAGTCACACCAATCAGCCCCAGCATTTT
CASSLENSHTNQPQHF
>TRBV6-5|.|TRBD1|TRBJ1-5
TGTGCCACCGTTGACAGGGGGCAAGGTCAGCCCCAGCATTTT
CATVDRGQGQPQHF
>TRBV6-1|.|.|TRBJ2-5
TGTGCCAGCAGTGAACTAGCATGGGAGACCCAGTACTTC
CASSELAWETQYF
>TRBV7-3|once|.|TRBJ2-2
TGTGCCAGCAGCCGACTGAGGGATACCGGGGAGCTGTTTTTT
CASSRLRDTGELFF
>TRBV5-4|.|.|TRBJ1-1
TGTGCCAGCAGCCTACAGGGGAACACTGAAGCTTTCTTT
CASSLQGNTEAFF
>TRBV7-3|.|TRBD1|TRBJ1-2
TGTGCCAGCAGAGAAACCGGCACAGGGGCTGGCTATGGCTACACCTTC
CASRETGTGAGYGYTF
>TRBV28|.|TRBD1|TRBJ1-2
TGTGCCAGCAGTTTCGGCGGGACAGCCAGTAACTATGGCTACACCTTC
CASSFGGTASNYGYTF
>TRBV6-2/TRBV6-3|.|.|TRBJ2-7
TGTGCCAGCAGTTACTCGAGAGCCGTACCCTCCTACGAGCAGTACTTC
CASSYSRAVPSYEQYF
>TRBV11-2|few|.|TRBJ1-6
TGTGCCAGCACCCCACAGACATTCAATAATTCACCCCTCCACTTT
CASTPQTFNNSPLHF
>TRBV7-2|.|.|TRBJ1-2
TGTGCCAGCAGCATAAGCACAGACTATGGCTACACCTTC
CASSISTDYGYTF
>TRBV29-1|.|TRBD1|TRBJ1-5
TGCAGCGTTGCGGGCGGGACAGGGACGCAGCCCCAGCATTTT
CSVAGGTGTQPQHF
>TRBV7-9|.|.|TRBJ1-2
TGTGCCAGCAGCTTGTCGGGACAAGGCTCTAACTATGGCTACACCTTC
CASSLSGQGSNYGYTF
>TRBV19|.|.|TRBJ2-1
TGTGCCAGTAGTTCATCAGGAGCTAGGGGCAATGAGCAGTTCTTC
CASSSSGARGNEQFF
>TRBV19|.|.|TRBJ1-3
TGTGCCAGTAGTCCTACAGGGACTGGAAACACCATATATTTT
CASSPTGTGNTIYF
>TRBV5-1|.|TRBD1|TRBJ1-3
TGCGCCAGCAGCTTGGCCCCGGGACAGGGGGCCTTACGATATCTAAGCTCTGGAAACACCATATATTTT
CASSLAPGQGALRYLSSGNTIYF
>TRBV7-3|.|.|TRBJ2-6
TGTGCCAGCAGCTTACCGCGTCCTGGGGCCAACGTCCTGACTTTC
CASSLPRPGANVLTF
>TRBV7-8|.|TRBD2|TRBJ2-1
TGTGCCAGCAGCTTCAGACTAGCGGGGGGGTACAATGAGCAGTTCTTC
CASSFRLAGGYNEQFF
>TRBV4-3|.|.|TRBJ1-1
TGCGCCAGCAGCCAAGACTACAGGAACACTGAAGCTTTCTTT
CASSQDYRNTEAFF
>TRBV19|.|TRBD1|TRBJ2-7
TGTGCCAGTAGTATCGGGGACAGCAAGTACGAGCAGTACTTC
CASSIGDSKYEQYF
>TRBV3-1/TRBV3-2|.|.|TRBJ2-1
TGTGCCAGCAGCCAAGTCCCCACCTACAATGAGCAGTTCTTC
CASSQVPTYNEQFF
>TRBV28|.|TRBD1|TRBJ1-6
TGTGCCAGCAGTTTGTGGACAGGGGGAGATTCACCCCTCCACTTT
CASSLWTGGDSPLHF
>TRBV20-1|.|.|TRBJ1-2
TGCAGTGCTAGGCACGGTAACGGCTACACCTTC
CSARHGNGYTF
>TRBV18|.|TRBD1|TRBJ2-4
TGTGCCAGCTCCTGGGGAACGGAAGGGACAGGGCTGTACTTC
CASSWGTEGTGLYF
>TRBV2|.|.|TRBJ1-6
TGTGCCAGCACCAGGGGTTCTGGTTCACCCCTCCACTTT
CASTRGSGSPLHF
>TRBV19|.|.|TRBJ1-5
TGTGCCAGTAGTAAAGCTCGGGTAGGCCACACTTTT
CASSKARVGHTF
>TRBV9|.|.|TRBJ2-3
TGTGCCAGCAGCGTACAGGGGGGCTCAGATACGCAGTATTTT
CASSVQGGSDTQYF
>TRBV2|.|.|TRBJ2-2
TGTGCCAGCAGACTCGACAGGCAGAACACCGGGGAGCTGTTTTTT
CASRLDRQNTGELFF
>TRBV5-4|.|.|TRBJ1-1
TGTGCCAGCAGCTTCGGGGGGCTAATGAACACTGAAGCTTTCTTT
CASSFGGLMNTEAFF
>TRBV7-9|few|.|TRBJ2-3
TGTGCCAGCAGATCCGGTACGCCAGATACGCAGTATTTT
CASRSGTPDTQYF
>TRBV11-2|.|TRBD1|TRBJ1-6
TGTGCCAGCAGCCAAACAGGGGGCGGTTCACCCCTCCACTTT
CASSQTGGGSPLHF
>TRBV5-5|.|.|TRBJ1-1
TGTGCCAGCAGCTTGGATGTGGGGGGAAACACTGAAGCTTTCTTT
CASSLDVGGNTEAFF
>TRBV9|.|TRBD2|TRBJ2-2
TGTGCCAGCAGCGCCGGACTAGCGGGAACAAACACCGGGGAGCTGTTTTTT
CASSAGLAGTNTGELFF
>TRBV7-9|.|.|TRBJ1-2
TGTGCCAGCAGCTCGCGGAAGGGGCCCGACTACTATGGCTACACCTTC
CASSSRKGPDYYGYTF
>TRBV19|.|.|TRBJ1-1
TGTGCCAGTAGTACCTCTCTCGGCACTGAAGCTTTCTTT
CASSTSLGTEAFF
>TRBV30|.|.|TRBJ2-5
TGTGCCTGGAGTGTGCGGGGTAGGGCCGGGGCACGCACCCGGGAGACCCAGTACTTC
CAWSVRGRAGARTRETQYF
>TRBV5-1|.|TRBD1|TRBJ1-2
TGCGCCAGCAGCTTGGGGGGACAGGGGACTAACTATGGCTACACCTTC
CASSLGGQGTNYGYTF
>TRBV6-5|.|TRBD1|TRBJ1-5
TGTGCCAGCAGCGACAGGGGTCTCGAGCCCCAGCATTTT
CASSDRGLEPQHF
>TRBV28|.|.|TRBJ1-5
TGTGCCAGCAGTTTAGGGCCCAGCAATCAGCCCCAGCATTTT
CASSLGPSNQPQHF
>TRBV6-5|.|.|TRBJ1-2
TGTGCCAGCAGTTCGGTTACAGGGAAAGGCTACACCTTC
CASSSVTGKGYTF
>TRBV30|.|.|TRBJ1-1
TGTGCCTGGAGTGTACAGGCAAGGAACACTGAAGCTTTCTTT
CAWSVQARNTEAFF
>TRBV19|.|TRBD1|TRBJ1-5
TGTGCCAGTCAGGGGGCGAAGGCCCAGCATTTT
CASQGAKAQHF
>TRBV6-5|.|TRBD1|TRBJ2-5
TGTGCCAGCAGCCTGGACAGGAACTATCGGGAGACCCAGTACTTC
CASSLDRNYRETQYF
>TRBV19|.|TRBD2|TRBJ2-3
TGTGCCAGTCGTGTAGCGGGAGGGCCGAGCACAGATACGCAGTATTTT
CASRVAGGPSTDTQYF
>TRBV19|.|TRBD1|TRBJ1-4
TGTGCCAGTACCAGGGGGGTTGGGGAAAAACTGTTTTTT
CASTRGVGEKLFF
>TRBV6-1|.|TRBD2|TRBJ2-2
TGTGCCAGCAGTGCCTTGGTAGCGGGGGGCGCGAACACCGGGGAGCTGTTTTTT
CASSALVAGGANTGELFF
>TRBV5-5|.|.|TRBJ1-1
TGTGCCAGCAGCTTGATACAGGGCCACGGGAACACTGAAGCTTTCTTT
CASSLIQGHGNTEAFF
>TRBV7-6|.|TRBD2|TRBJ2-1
TGTGCCAGCAGCTTAGTATCCGGCGGGAGGACCTACAATGAGCAGTTCTTC
CASSLVSGGRTYNEQFF
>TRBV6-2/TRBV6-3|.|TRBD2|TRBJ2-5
TGTGCCAGCAGTTTTATCAGCGGGAGTCACCAAGAGACCCAGTACTTC
CASSFISGSHQETQYF
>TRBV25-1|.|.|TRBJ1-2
TGTGCCAGCAGTGAATATCGCTATGGCTACACCTTC
CASSEYRYGYTF
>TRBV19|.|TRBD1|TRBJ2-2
TGTGCCAGTAGTATCCCCTCCGGGGACAGGCTGTTTTTT
CASSIPSGDRLFF
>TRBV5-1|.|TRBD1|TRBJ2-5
TGCGCCAGCAGCCAAACCGGGACAGGGGCCGGGGAGACCCAGTACTTC
CASSQTGTGAGETQYF
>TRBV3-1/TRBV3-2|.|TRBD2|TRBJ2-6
TGTGCCAGCAGCCGAGATAGCGGGAGCTCTGGGGCCAACGTCCTGACTTTC
CASSRDSGSSGANVLTF